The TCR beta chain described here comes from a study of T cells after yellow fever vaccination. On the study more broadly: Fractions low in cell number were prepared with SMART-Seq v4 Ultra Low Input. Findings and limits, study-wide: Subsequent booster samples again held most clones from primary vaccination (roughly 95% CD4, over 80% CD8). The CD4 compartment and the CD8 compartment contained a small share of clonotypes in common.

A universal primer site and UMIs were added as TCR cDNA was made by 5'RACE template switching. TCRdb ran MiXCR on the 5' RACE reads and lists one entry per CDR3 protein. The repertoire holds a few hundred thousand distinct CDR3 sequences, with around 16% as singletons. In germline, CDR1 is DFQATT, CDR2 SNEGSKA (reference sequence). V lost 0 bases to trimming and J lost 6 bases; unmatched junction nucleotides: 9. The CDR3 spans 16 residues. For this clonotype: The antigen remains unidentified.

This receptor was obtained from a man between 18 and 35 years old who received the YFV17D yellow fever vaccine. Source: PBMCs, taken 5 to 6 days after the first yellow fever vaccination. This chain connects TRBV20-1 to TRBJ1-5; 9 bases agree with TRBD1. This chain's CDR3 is CSARDITGGRGQPQHF. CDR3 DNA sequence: TGCAGTGCTAGAGATATAACAGGGGGCAGGGGTCAGCCCCAGCATTTT.